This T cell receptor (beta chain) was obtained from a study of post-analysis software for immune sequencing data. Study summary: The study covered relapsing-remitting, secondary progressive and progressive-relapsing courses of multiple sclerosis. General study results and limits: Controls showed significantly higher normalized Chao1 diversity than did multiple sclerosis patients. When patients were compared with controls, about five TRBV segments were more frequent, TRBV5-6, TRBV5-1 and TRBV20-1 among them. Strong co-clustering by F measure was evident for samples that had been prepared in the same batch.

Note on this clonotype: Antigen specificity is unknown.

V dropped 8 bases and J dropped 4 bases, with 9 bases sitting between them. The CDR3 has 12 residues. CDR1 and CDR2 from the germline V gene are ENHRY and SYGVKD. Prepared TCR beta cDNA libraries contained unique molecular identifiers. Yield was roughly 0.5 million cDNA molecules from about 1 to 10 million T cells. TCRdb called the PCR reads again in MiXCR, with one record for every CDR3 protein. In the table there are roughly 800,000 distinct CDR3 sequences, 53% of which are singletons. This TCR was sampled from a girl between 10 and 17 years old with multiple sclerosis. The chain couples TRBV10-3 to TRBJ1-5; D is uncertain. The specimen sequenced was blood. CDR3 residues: CAIGGGNQPQHF. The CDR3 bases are TGTGCCATCGGCGGAGGGAATCAGCCCCAGCATTTT.